This T cell receptor beta chain was identified in a study of graft-versus-host responses after intestinal transplantation. Sequencing was performed with immunoSEQ multiplex PCR; in TCRdb, only in-frame clones are kept and a portion is missing. The sample includes about 11,000 clones, 25% to 40% of them seen just once. The source of this sequence is a human patient who was an organ donor for intestinal transplantation. This material consisted of alloreactive CD4+ T cells from a mixed lymphocyte reaction culture, taken before transplantation. Subset described: CFSE-low proliferating T cells sorted from roughly six-day pre-transplant mixed lymphocyte reaction (GvH or HvG direction).

CDR3 in amino acids: CASSPRSRGGFTDTQYF. For the CDR3, the DNA is TGTGCCAGCAGCCCCCGGAGTCGGGGGGGATTCACAGATACGCAGTATTTT. This chain joins TRBV7-9 and TRBJ2-3; 8 bases fit TRBD2. Per the germline V gene, CDR1 is SEHNR and CDR2 is FQNEAQ (reference sequence). V lost 5 bases, J lost 2 bases, and 12 bases stayed unmatched. CDR3 size: 17 residues. Filled out from reference TRBV7-9 and TRBJ2-3, the complete variable domain reads DTGVSQNPRHKITKRGQNVTFRCDPISEHNRLYWYRQTLGQGPEFLTYFQNEAQLEKSRLLSDRFSAERPKGSFSTLEIQRTEQGDSAMYLCASSPRSRGGFTDTQYFGPGTRLTVL.